The clone carrying this T cell receptor beta chain was found once. This entry is derived from a study of blood T cell repertoires in COVID-19. Study context: Collection of acute and convalescent COVID-19 samples took place in the United States, Italy and Spain. T cells, B-cell-depleted T cells, or PBMCs provided the cDNA or gDNA that served as material.

The CDR3 sequence is 14 residues long. With V trimmed by 6 bases and J by 10 bases, 9 bases remained unmatched. In germline, CDR1 is MNHEY, CDR2 SMNVEV (reference sequence). In the authors' methods: Estimated nucleated cell counts came from reference gene primer amplification. Clones were sequenced by immunoSEQ multiplex PCR, and TCRdb holds only the in-frame ones, with some missing. V and J calls and clone size follow that table, whereas D and trimming were derived from the DNA. Among some 350,000 clones listed, more than 70% were seen once. The chain carries TRBV27 and TRBJ1-4; 9 bases line up with TRBD1. Sequenced sample: peripheral blood. The sequence came from a man younger than 45 with active or convalescent COVID-19. CDR3 sequence (DNA): TGTGCCAGCAGCCCCCGGGACAGGGTTGGAAAACTGTTTTTT. Amino acid sequence: CASSPRDRVGKLFF.